The sequence of this TCR beta chain was determined in a study of cytomegalovirus exposure and HLA in healthy donors (dated by TCRdb to 2015 to 2018). At the level of the whole study: According to an earlier analysis of 587 of the donors, some 180 million T cells yielded 117 million unique TCR beta sequences and more than 250 Gb of sequence data. The study was designed to test whether signatures of past pathogen exposure could be identified by cataloging public T cell receptors. HLA typing included class I and class II loci at four-digit resolution. A few DR-DQ haplotypes were treated as single units for association and clustering because of strong linkage in the cohort. All discovery cohort repertoires had been generated on a single sequencing platform. Using immunosequencing, the study profiled T cell repertoires from 500 to 800 subjects and related those repertoires to cytomegalovirus serostatus. The number of donors typed differed by locus, with about 629-630 for A, B, C, DRB1 and DQB1, around 560 for DQA1, approximately 580 for DPA1, and some 440 for DPB1. In addition to the first cohort of around 670 subjects, a separate validation cohort of under 150 different subjects was used. Among 350 to 400 genotyped donors of the cohort, an average of roughly 240,000 unique TCR beta nucleotide sequences were sequenced per donor, roughly 18% of them non-productive. Approximately 330 gigabases of sequencing data and tens of millions of unique TCR sequences made up an early release that covered approximately 620 HLA-typed donors. In a later analysis, previously published TCR beta repertoires from about 670 donors were re-analyzed and high-resolution HLA genotyping was added so that TCR occurrence patterns could be studied. Of the roughly 400 genotyped donors, approximately 83% fell in the genetic ancestry cluster associated with self-reported Caucasian donors. The study combined high-throughput TCR immunosequencing, statistical association of individual TCRs with disease status, and machine learning to predict cytomegalovirus infection status. A later genetic analysis took genome-wide SNP genotypes for about 55% of the roughly 670 donors and used that subset as a discovery cohort. In the later analysis, no new phenotypic data were used to find candidate immune exposures; instead, reliance was placed on TCR beta sequences and their occurrence across donors. Alongside the repertoire data, information on donor age, sex, ethnicity and CMV serostatus was compiled. In an earlier analysis of 587 of the donors, high-throughput TCR beta sequencing was used to judge whether each TCR beta V gene segment behaved as functional or pseudogenic. Here is what the overall study found, with its caveats: In vitro tests confirmed that a few of the cytomegalovirus-associated TCR beta chains recognize cytomegalovirus antigens. A later analysis found that TCR association rates varied across HLA loci, with DRB1 alleles showing the most associated TCRs and HLA-C alleles the fewest. According to a later genetic analysis, donors in an Asian-associated ancestry cluster had fewer N-insertions in productive TCRs than the approximately 630-donor mean. Across donors, most TCR sequences were observed very rarely, whereas some public TCRs were present in many individuals. A further reported finding was that TCR beta sequences accurately predicted the HLA-A and HLA-B alleles for most subjects in the first cohort. Specific HLA alleles were associated with 15,000 to 20,000 TCR beta sequences at a false discovery rate of 0.05 in a later analysis. In an earlier analysis of 587 of the donors, most TCR beta V segments appeared in productive rearrangements about 87% or about 30% of the time, broadly matching IMGT annotations. According to a later analysis, parvovirus B19, influenza, CMV and Epstein-Barr virus appeared linked to several top co-occurrence clusters. Presence/absence analyses assumed roughly uniform sequencing depth across donors, an assumption that may not hold. A later analysis found that HLA-associated TCR beta chains were more clonally expanded and had lower generation probabilities than equally common non-associated chains. Some IMGT-functional V segments, including TRBV6-2 and TRBV6-3, could not be told apart with the 87-base-pair reads, so those segments were excluded. In a later genetic analysis, a missense DCLRE1C variant was associated with V-gene and J-gene trimming of TCR beta chains, and the association was replicated in an independent cohort. The cohort was sequenced for TCR beta chains only, and without alpha or paired-chain data the features that could be detected were limited. In the study, 150 to 200 TCR beta chains were listed as associated with cytomegalovirus. Assigning TCR associations to individual alleles was difficult when HLA alleles, especially DR and DQ, strongly co-occurred. In a later analysis, most CMV-associated TCR beta chains were found to appear HLA-restricted, with HLA associations seemingly driven largely by CMV exposure. Cytomegalovirus status was reported to be diagnosed by the classifier with high specificity and sensitivity in both the original and validation cohorts. HLA typing was unavailable for some donors at each locus, so association tests used only the typed subset. For the cohort, immune exposure information was limited to CMV serostatus. Linkage disequilibrium might explain the correlated functional status among segregating V segments, but an unknown experimental factor could not be excluded. The authors suggested that the approach could potentially be generalized to other disease states and immunological phenotypes. The earlier analysis of a few hundred of the donors excluded approximately 17 rarely observed V segments, including chromosome 9 orphons, because counts were too low. The sequencing pipeline was judged likely to have produced a cluster of highly shared sequence variants as a technical artifact.

The library relied on the immunoSEQ multiplex PCR assay. For the multiplex PCR, a mixture combining 60 forward primers for TCR Vbeta segments and 13 reverse primers for TCR Jbeta segments was used. Amplification of the CDR3 region of rearranged TCR beta genes was performed with a multiplex PCR assay on genomic DNA. On the Illumina HiSeq System, the amplified TCR beta libraries were sequenced as 87-base-pair reads. From the authors' description of their analysis: A later analysis counted tens of millions of unique TCR beta chains across the 700 or so repertoires, and some 12 million of these chains were shared by at least two donors. Raw reads were error-corrected and collapsed into unique sequences with a nearest-neighbor algorithm that merged closely related sequences to remove PCR and sequencing errors. Alignment of CDR3 sequences to IMGT reference sequences was used to assign V, D and J gene segments. Each retained sequence needed at least a six-nucleotide match to both a V gene segment and a J gene segment. Rearrangements were called productive when the CDR3 lacked stop codons and stayed in frame with V and J; all others were non-productive. Following IMGT convention, CDR3 was defined as the stretch from the second conserved V-encoded cysteine to the conserved J-encoded phenylalanine. In an earlier analysis of approximately 590 of the donors, sequences lacking an unambiguous match to a single V gene segment were excluded. In an earlier analysis of about 590 of the donors, a V segment was called functional when productive rearrangements were above 56.7%, and segregating when the standard deviation between donors exceeded 5%. To diagnose cytomegalovirus status from the catalog of TCR beta chain sequences, a statistical classification framework was built. A later analysis assigned V and J genes by comparing TCR nucleotide sequences with IMGT/GENE-DB human TR gene sequences. In a later analysis, CDR3 sequences and most-parsimonious VDJ recombination scenarios were assigned using the TCRdist pipeline. In a later analysis, each TCR beta chain was defined by its CDR3 amino acid sequence together with its V-gene family, and reads lacking a unique V-gene family were excluded. In a later analysis, 500 to 650 highly shared, low-generation-probability nucleotide sequences were removed to address suspected cross-contamination and a sequencing artifact. For each public chain, a later analysis derived a clonal expansion index from normalized ranks of inferred template counts within each repertoire. Generation probabilities in a later analysis came from a VDJ recombination model fitted to out-of-frame rearrangements, and those results were checked against IGoR. Hypergeometric tests were used in a later analysis to score TCR-TCR, TCR-HLA and TCR-CMV co-occurrence, with a repertoire-size bias correction applied to the TCR pairs. To estimate false discovery rates, a later analysis permuted the HLA or CMV assignments 20 times. In a later analysis, co-occurring TCRs were grouped with DBSCAN, and TCRdist sequence similarity was added when clustering was performed within HLA-allele-positive subsets. Repertoires with fewer than 30,000 or more than 120,000 public chains, plus five repertoires with anomalous nucleotide sharing, were excluded from co-occurrence clustering. What TCRdb holds here is the immuneACCESS table cut down to in-frame rearrangements. Part of the clones is not present; checked against another copy, under half of the missing clones reflect an unresolved V gene, and the others are unexplained. From that table come the V and J calls and clone size; the DNA was used to work out D and trimming. The table for this sample lists tens of thousands of clones; about 77% of them were counted only once. In total, the top ten clones hold under 5% of the sample.

The cohort consisted of 650 to 700 healthy bone marrow donors. At the time of sampling, every cohort member was nominally healthy, though immune exposures that went unrecorded were likely present. The donor was CMV seropositive and was included in the group of approximately 300 seropositive cohort members. Each donor provided a peripheral blood sample, and peripheral blood mononuclear cells were used for TCR beta sequencing. The Qiagen DNeasy Blood Extraction Kit was used to extract genomic DNA from the blood cell samples. V has 5 bases trimmed and J has 2 bases trimmed; junction bases matching no gene number 11. The germline V gene supplies CDR1 SGHVS and CDR2 FQNEAQ. Reading from cysteine to phenylalanine, the CDR3 counts 16 amino acids. Left in the record is the CDR3 DNA by itself, 48 bases read in frame from the first base. About this clone: Which antigen it targets is not known. Base qualities are not at hand, and no much larger clone is one base apart.

The sample was PBMCs. The rearrangement combines TRBV7-8 with TRBJ1-2, with 7 middle bases fitting TRBD1. The sequence came from a male donor in good health and CMV-seropositive. The CDR3 protein is CASSLGWGQKNYGYTF. The DNA is TGTGCCAGCAGCCTAGGGTGGGGACAGAAGAACTATGGCTACACCTTC.